One sample yielded the 27 T cell receptor beta chains listed below, sequenced in a study of technical replicates of blood from a handful of donors. The protocol was immunoSEQ multiplex PCR, while the TCRdb copy is restricted to in-frame clones and leaves out a portion. The table lists about 70,000 clones, approximately 94% of them singletons. The sequenced sample was T cells isolated from PBMCs. These receptors were collected from a human donor in good health.

The chain links TRBV28 to TRBJ2-5; D perhaps matches TRBD1 (6 bases). CDR1 and CDR2 (germline): MDHEN, SYDVKM. This CDR3 spans 14 amino acids. V was trimmed by 8 bases and J by 1 base, leaving 14 bases between them. The CDR3 here is CASREDRFQETQYF. CDR3 in DNA: TGTGCCAGCCGTGAAGACAGGTTCCAAGAGACCCAGTACTTC.

The rearrangement joins TRBV6-5 to TRBJ2-2; TRBD2 agrees at 7 bases. The CDR3 contains 15 residues. Germline V gene lookup returns CDR1 MNHEY and CDR2 SVGAGI. V shed 6 bases, J shed 2 bases, and the junction held 6 bases outside the gene matches. The CDR3 is CASSLAGSNTGELFF. The CDR3 DNA follows: TGTGCCAGCAGCTTAGCGGGCTCTAACACCGGGGAGCTGTTTTTT.

The CDR3 region has the DNA TGTGCCATCAGTATAACCGGGGAATGGGGAGATACGCAGTATTTT. It translates to CAISITGEWGDTQYF. The chain couples TRBV10-3 to TRBJ2-3, with D possibly being TRBD2 (5 bases). The germline V and J ends were trimmed by 5 bases and 5 bases, with 17 bases remaining between them. This CDR3 is 15 amino acids long. Germline CDR1 is ENHRY and CDR2 is SYGVKD.

The chain employs TRBV5-1 and TRBJ1-5; the match to TRBD1 covers 7 bases. V shed 0 bases, J shed 4 bases, and the junction held 7 bases outside the gene matches. Germline values: CDR1 SGHRS, CDR2 YFSETQ. The CDR3 covers 16 residues. The CDR3 reads CASSLDGRGSNQPQHF. The CDR3 DNA is TGCGCCAGCAGCTTGGATGGCAGGGGGTCGAATCAGCCCCAGCATTTT.

This chain links TRBV7-9 with TRBJ2-3; D is possibly TRBD2 (6 bases). Germline V CDR1 and CDR2: SEHNR, FQNEAQ (reference sequence). V shed 8 bases and J shed 1 base, with 13 bases lying between them. The CDR3 contains 14 residues. CDR3 coding DNA: TGTGCCAGCCGGGGTAGCGGACGCACAGATACGCAGTATTTT. This gives the protein CASRGSGRTDTQYF.

This chain joins TRBV5-5 and TRBJ2-1, with 7 bases identical to TRBD1. This CDR3 region has 15 residues. Trimming took 4 bases from V and 5 from J; bases not matched to a gene: 9. CDR1 is SGHKS, CDR2 YYEKEE, per germline (reference sequence). This chain's CDR3 is CASSPGTASNNEQFF. The CDR3 DNA is TGTGCCAGCAGCCCCGGGACAGCTTCTAACAATGAGCAGTTCTTC.

The chain combines TRBV4-1 with TRBJ1-2; 7 bases fit TRBD1. CDR3 size: 15 residues. Trimming removed 4 bases from V and 4 bases from J; junction bases left unmatched: 9. In germline, CDR1 is MGHRA, CDR2 YSYEKL. CDR3 sequence: CASSREGQILYGYTF. CDR3 bases: TGCGCCAGCAGCCGAGAGGGACAGATCCTCTATGGCTACACCTTC.

The rearrangement uses TRBV7-3 and TRBJ2-7, with TRBD2 identical over 10 bases. V gave up 4 bases and J gave up 8 bases; unmatched junction bases: 11. CDR3 length equals 15 residues. Germline values: CDR1 SGHTA, CDR2 FQGTGA. The CDR3 loop is CASSSPRTSGTKQYF. The CDR3 coding sequence is TGTGCCAGCAGCTCCCCACGTACTAGCGGGACTAAGCAGTACTTC.

In its sample, this clone was seen once. The chain uses TRBV2 and TRBJ1-2, with D unresolved. The length of the CDR3 is 14 residues. Trimming pared 4 bases from V and 1 base from J, leaving 10 bases between. The germline V gene encodes CDR1 SNHLY and CDR2 FYNNEI. The CDR3 loop reads CASSVRLGNYGYTF. Here the CDR3 DNA reads TGTGCCAGCAGTGTCAGACTGGGTAACTATGGCTACACCTTC.

The rearrangement uses TRBV15 and TRBJ1-5; D is unclear. The CDR3 covers 14 residues. CDR1 is LNHNV, CDR2 YYDKDF, per germline (reference sequence). Trimming stripped 0 bases from V and 4 bases from J, with 7 bases between. The CDR3 sequence is CATSRDTQNQPQHF. The CDR3 nucleotides read TGTGCCACCAGCAGAGATACACAAAATCAGCCCCAGCATTTT.

The V and J genes are TRBV11-3 and TRBJ2-7; 7 bases map to TRBD2. The CDR3 length is 16 residues. CDR1 SGHNT and CDR2 YENEEA come from the germline V gene. J gave up 2 bases and V 4 bases, and 11 bases lay outside the gene matches. The CDR3 loop is CASSSYRGEEAYEQYF. The CDR3 DNA sequence: TGTGCCAGCAGCTCCTACCGGGGGGAGGAGGCCTACGAGCAGTACTTC.

This rearrangement joins TRBV2 to TRBJ2-7, with 8 bases identical to TRBD1. Unmatched junction bases numbered 9, after V lost 6 bases and J lost 5 bases. Germline values: CDR1 SNHLY, CDR2 FYNNEI. The length of the CDR3 is 14 residues. The CDR3 DNA is TGTGCCAGCAGCCAAACAGAGACAGGGGACGAGCAGTACTTC. Its translation is CASSQTETGDEQYF.

This chain uses TRBV7-8 with TRBJ1-1; tentative D call: TRBD1 (6 bases). CDR3 length: 13 residues. V gave up 3 bases and J gave up 6 bases, with 11 bases separating them. Germline V CDR1 and CDR2: SGHVS, FQNEAQ. CDR3 coding DNA: TGTGCCAGCAGCTTGCCCAGGGGATCTGAAGCTTTCTTT. Its translation: CASSLPRGSEAFF. Variable domain in full (rest from reference TRBV7-8 and TRBJ1-1): GAGVSQSPRYKVAKRGQDVALRCDPISGHVSLFWYQQALGQGPEFLTYFQNEAQLDKSGLPSDRFFAERPEGSVSTLKIQRTQQEDSAVYLCASSLPRGSEAFFGQGTRLTVV.

The chain couples TRBV7-6 to TRBJ1-4; 10 positions match TRBD1. Germline CDR1 SGHVS, CDR2 FNYEAQ. Germline trimming cut 2 bases from V and 7 bases from J; bases unmatched to any gene: 7. The CDR3 is 16 amino acids. The CDR3 sequence is CASSLYPGQGFEKLFF. The CDR3 DNA reads TGTGCCAGCAGCTTATATCCGGGACAGGGGTTTGAAAAACTGTTTTTT.

DNA for the CDR3: TGTGCCAGCAGCGTAGGGACTAGCCTGCGCTACGAGCAGTACTTC. It codes for CASSVGTSLRYEQYF. The rearrangement uses TRBV5-4 and TRBJ2-7; TRBD2 matches at 9 bases. Germline V gene sequence: CDR1 SGHNT, CDR2 YYREEE (reference sequence). The CDR3 is 15 residues long. V was pared by 4 bases and J by 3 bases, with 8 bases of the junction left unmatched.

This sequence joins TRBV11-2 and TRBJ2-7; D gene unclear. From germline, CDR1 is SGHAT and CDR2 FQNNGV. Trimming cost V 5 bases and J 2 bases, with 13 bases left between them. This CDR3 has 14 residues. DNA for the CDR3: TGTGCCAGCAGCCCCCCAGCGTACCCCTACGAGCAGTACTTC. Amino acid sequence: CASSPPAYPYEQYF.

V gene TRBV28 combines with J gene TRBJ2-7, with a tentative D call TRBD2 (5 bases). V lost 6 bases and J lost 6, with 15 bases in between. The CDR3 extends over 13 amino acids. Germline V gives CDR1 MDHEN, CDR2 SYDVKM. The CDR3 sequence is CASSYLSGPEQYF. In DNA form, the CDR3 reads TGTGCCAGCAGCTATTTAAGCGGCCCCGAGCAGTACTTC. Variable domain in full (rest from reference TRBV28 and TRBJ2-7): DVKVTQSSRYLVKRTGEKVFLECVQDMDHENMFWYRQDPGLGLRLIYFSYDVKMKEKGDIPEGYSVSREKKERFSLILESASTNQTSMYLCASSYLSGPEQYFGPGTRLTVT.

The chain carries TRBV18 and TRBJ1-1, with D possibly being TRBD1 (6 bases). This CDR3 comprises 14 residues. V was cut by 1 base and J by 2 bases, with 8 bases left in between. Germline lookup yields CDR1 KGHSH and CDR2 LQKENI. The CDR3 DNA follows: TGTGCCAGCTCACCACGGGACACTAACACTGAAGCTTTCTTT. This sequence encodes CASSPRDTNTEAFF.

This sequence joins TRBV2 and TRBJ2-2, with 8 bases lining up with TRBD1. V trimming: 10 bases; J trimming: 3 bases; junction bases outside the gene matches: 13. Germline V lookup: CDR1 SNHLY, CDR2 FYNNEI. The CDR3 spans 16 residues. CDR3 amino acids: CAIRVDQGAYTGELFF. DNA for the CDR3: TGTGCCATTAGGGTCGATCAGGGGGCATACACCGGGGAGCTGTTTTTT. Drawing the rest from reference TRBV2 and TRBJ2-2, the complete variable domain is EPEVTQTPSHQVTQMGQEVILRCVPISNHLYFYWYRQILGQKVEFLVSFYNNEISEKSEIFDDQFSVERPDGSNFTLKIRSTKLEDSAMYFCAIRVDQGAYTGELFFGEGSRLTVL.

This chain uses TRBV4-1 with TRBJ1-1; weak D call: TRBD1 (6 bases). Trimming stripped 0 bases from V and 7 bases from J, with 12 bases between. The CDR3 sequence is 14 residues long. Looked up from germline, CDR1 is MGHRA and CDR2 is YSYEKL. DNA of the CDR3: TGCGCCAGCAGCCAAGAGAACAGGGCTAATGAAGCTTTCTTT. This sequence encodes CASSQENRANEAFF.

The count of this clone is one. The chain couples TRBV7-9 to TRBJ2-1; D uncertain. V lost 10 bases and J 8 bases, leaving 9 bases between the germline ends. CDR3 size: 10 residues. Germline CDR1 and CDR2: SEHNR and FQNEAQ (reference sequence). This chain's CDR3 is CATPEDEQFF. In DNA form, the CDR3 reads TGTGCCACCCCTGAGGATGAGCAGTTCTTC.

V is TRBV28 and J is TRBJ2-7; 9 bases are a match to TRBD1. V lost 6 bases to trimming and J lost 0 bases; unmatched junction nucleotides: 6. There are 15 residues in the CDR3. The V gene's germline CDR1 is MDHEN and CDR2 SYDVKM. This CDR3 is CASSYTGQGSYEQYF. The CDR3 DNA follows: TGTGCCAGCAGCTACACGGGACAGGGCTCCTACGAGCAGTACTTC. Drawing the rest from reference TRBV28 and TRBJ2-7, the complete variable domain is DVKVTQSSRYLVKRTGEKVFLECVQDMDHENMFWYRQDPGLGLRLIYFSYDVKMKEKGDIPEGYSVSREKKERFSLILESASTNQTSMYLCASSYTGQGSYEQYFGPGTRLTVT.

The genes are TRBV19 and TRBJ2-3; possible D gene TRBD1, 5 bases. Trimming shortened V by 6 bases and J by 2 bases, and 9 bases separated the two germline ends. CDR3 length equals 13 residues. Germline V gives CDR1 LNHDA, CDR2 SQIVND (reference sequence). The CDR3 nucleotides read TGTGCCAGTAGACGACAGATCACAGATACGCAGTATTTT. Its protein product is CASRRQITDTQYF.

This chain links TRBV27 with TRBJ2-7; perhaps TRBD1 as D (5 bases). The germline CDR1 and CDR2 sequences are MNHEY and SMNVEV (reference sequence). This CDR3 comprises 14 residues. Deletions cut 10 bases from V and 2 bases from J, with 18 bases between. The CDR3 nucleotides are TGTGCCACCCGTTGGGCGACAGAGACCTACGAGCAGTACTTC. Protein sequence: CATRWATETYEQYF.

This clone was recorded once. The chain carries TRBV9 and TRBJ2-7, with D possibly TRBD1 on 5 matching bases. This CDR3 has 16 residues. In germline, CDR1 is SGDLS, CDR2 YYNGEE. The ends were cut back, 0 bases at V and 3 bases at J, with 16 bases in the middle. The CDR3 is CASSVDSAGSLYEQYF. DNA for the CDR3: TGTGCCAGCAGCGTAGATTCGGCAGGGTCCCTCTACGAGCAGTACTTC.

The V gene is TRBV6-5, the J gene TRBJ2-1; a weak D match, TRBD2 (6 bases). Germline CDR1 reads MNHEY; CDR2 reads SVGAGI. Trimming stripped 10 bases from V and 4 bases from J, with 17 bases between. The CDR3 length is 14 residues. CDR3 region: CATQGAGRYNEQFF. CDR3 in DNA: TGTGCCACACAAGGGGCAGGGAGGTACAATGAGCAGTTCTTC.

This sequence joins TRBV5-4 and TRBJ2-7; 7 bases agree with TRBD2. V lost 0 bases to trimming and J lost 7 bases; unmatched junction nucleotides: 19. CDR1 and CDR2 from the germline V gene are SGHNT and YYREEE (reference sequence). This CDR3 has 18 amino acids. The CDR3 loop is CASSLGQGLLAVLGEQYF. For the CDR3, the DNA is TGTGCCAGCAGCTTGGGTCAGGGATTGCTAGCGGTACTGGGGGAGCAGTACTTC.